Below, 9 T cell receptor beta chains from the same sample are listed, as sequenced in a study of CD8 T cells in ankylosing spondylitis. A single record per CDR3 protein comes from TCRdb applying MiXCR to the 5' RACE reads. The sample holds around 250,000 distinct CDR3 sequences, roughly a third seen once. Source material: blood, either unsorted or a sorted T cell fraction (not recorded which). Receptors originate from a male donor with ankylosing spondylitis or in good health (not recorded which).

The chain links TRBV4-1 to TRBJ1-4; possible D gene TRBD1, 5 bases. Germline-derived CDR1 and CDR2 are MGHRA and YSYEKL. The length of the CDR3 is 13 residues. Trimming pared 3 bases from V and 16 bases from J, leaving 18 bases between. The CDR3 sequence is CASSHPSDNPAFF. The CDR3, as DNA: TGCGCCAGCAGCCACCCATCGGACAATCCCGCGTTTTTT.

V usage is TRBV20-1 and J usage is TRBJ2-7; D not certain. CDR3 length equals 12 residues. Germline CDR1 DFQATT, CDR2 SNEGSKA (reference sequence). The V gene lost 6 bases and the J gene lost 0 bases, with 9 bases spanning the gap. CDR3 loop: CSAPSDSYEQYF. The CDR3 DNA reads as TGCAGTGCCCCGTCGGACTCCTACGAGCAGTACTTC.

J is TRBJ2-3 and V is TRBV27; D call uncertain. The V and J ends lost 3 bases and 0 bases respectively, with 7 bases between them. CDR3 length: 14 residues. Per the germline V gene, CDR1 is MNHEY and CDR2 is SMNVEV (reference sequence). The CDR3 sequence: CASSFLDSTDTQYF. The CDR3 region has the DNA TGTGCCAGCAGTTTCCTCGATAGCACAGATACGCAGTATTTT.

The rearrangement joins TRBV5-8 to TRBJ2-5, with TRBD2 identical over 9 bases. After removal of 4 bases from V and 3 bases from J, the junction contained 4 bases not matched to a gene. The CDR3 runs to 14 residues. Germline V gives CDR1 SGHTS, CDR2 YDEGEE. CDR3 loop: CASSTRLAEETQYF. CDR3 coding DNA: TGTGCCAGCAGCACCCGACTAGCGGAAGAGACCCAGTACTTC.

This clonotype was recorded many times. The rearrangement links TRBV20-1 to TRBJ2-5; D is perhaps TRBD1 or TRBD2 (5 bases each). V was pared by 6 bases and J by 2 bases, with 13 bases between. The CDR3 is 13 residues long. CDR1 and CDR2 from the germline V gene are DFQATT and SNEGSKA (reference sequence). CDR3 protein: CSAQDRLQETQYF. CDR3 DNA: TGCAGTGCCCAAGACAGACTACAAGAGACCCAGTACTTC.

The V call is TRBV10-2, the J call TRBJ1-5; TRBD1 matches 9 bases. Losses at the gene ends were 5 bases for V and 4 bases for J; bases not matched to a gene: 6. Germline CDR1 reads WSHSY; CDR2 reads SAAADI. The CDR3 loop spans 15 amino acids. The CDR3 DNA reads TGCGCCAGCAGTCCCCCGGGACAGGGTAATCAGCCCCAGCATTTT. Protein sequence: CASSPPGQGNQPQHF.

This clonotype was recorded a few times. The V gene is TRBV12-3 or TRBV12-4, the J gene TRBJ2-7; TRBD1 aligns across 7 bases. V was clipped by 5 bases and J by 6 bases; unmatched bases: 7. The length of the CDR3 is 13 residues. The DNA of the CDR3 is TGTGCCAGCAGTAACCAACAGGGGAGCGAGCAGTACTTC. Translating it yields CASSNQQGSEQYF.

This clonotype was counted between two and nine times. V usage is TRBV6-1 and J usage is TRBJ2-3; unclear D gene. V dropped 5 bases and J dropped 1 base, with 10 bases sitting between them. There are 14 residues in the CDR3. Germline V lookup: CDR1 MNHNS, CDR2 SASEGT. DNA for the CDR3: TGTGCCAGCAGTCCTGTCCGGGGCACAGATACGCAGTATTTT. This translates into CASSPVRGTDTQYF.

This chain connects TRBV5-5 to TRBJ2-5; D gene uncertain. The CDR3 spans 13 residues. Trimming pared 0 bases from V and 7 bases from J, leaving 10 bases between. Germline CDR1 is SGHKS and CDR2 is YYEKEE (reference sequence). The CDR3 is CASSLDPHPTQYF. CDR3 bases: TGTGCCAGCAGCTTGGACCCCCACCCGACCCAGTACTTC.